This T cell receptor beta chain is drawn from a study of T cell repertoires in cytomegalovirus infection. Each CDR3 protein gets one entry after TCRdb re-called the reads with MiXCR. This table has about 63,000 distinct CDR3 sequences, 20% appearing once. Remarks on this clonotype: Antigen unknown.

From germline, CDR1 is MNHEY and CDR2 SVGEGT. CDR3 size: 14 residues. The V gene lost 2 bases and the J gene lost 1 base, with 8 bases spanning the gap. The material was CD8+ T cells from cultured PBMCs, obtained from culture after CMV antigen stimulation. The TCR sequence derives from a human donor in good health (CMV status not recorded). Some clones in this sample may be carry-over from other donors' samples. The genes are TRBV6-2 or TRBV6-3 and TRBJ1-1; no firm D call. As DNA, the CDR3 is TGTGCCAGCAGTTACGGACGGGGGAACACTGAAGCTTTCTTT. This sequence encodes CASSYGRGNTEAFF.